This T cell receptor beta chain was recorded in a study of beta chain features in type 1 diabetes (dated by TCRdb to 2016 to 2019). Study-wide context: No differences in mean age, gender distribution, total cell number or subset yield were found between patients and healthy donors. A total of roughly 100 million sorted cells were examined across all samples, and RNA yield correlated strongly with the number of cells per subset. In the study, TCRB repertoires of sorted circulating CD4+ T cell subsets from recently diagnosed type 1 diabetes patients were compared with those of matched healthy donors. Regulatory and stem cell-like memory subsets were isolated from only 8 patients and about eight healthy donors, whereas naive and central memory subsets came from all 30 or so donors. Broad study findings and their caveats: Sequencing cDNA rather than genomic DNA could over-represent highly expressing activated cells, although activation and CD3 levels did not differ between groups. Fewer insertions and more nucleotide deletions at VDJ recombination sites were observed in patients with type 1 diabetes, implying thymic rearrangement abnormalities. Naive, central memory and regulatory TCRB repertoires appeared to be more alike among patients than among healthy donors. Because the HLA sub-analyses included only small numbers of individuals, any influence of HLA type on TCRB rearrangement was left unresolved. Type 1 diabetes patients showed a moderate but significant shortening of TCRB CDR3 length in all four CD4+ subsets. PCR might favor shorter templates, but patient and control samples were amplified and corrected together, so any skew would affect both groups equally.

The High Capacity cDNA Reverse Transcription Kit was used to reverse transcribe all of the isolated RNA, meaning that expressed TCRB transcripts were what got sequenced. Deep immunoSEQ sequencing was applied to naive, central memory and regulatory T cell samples, giving an average of about 3.7 million total reads per sample. After sorted cells were lysed in RLT buffer, RNA was extracted with DNase-treated RNeasy Micro or Mini kits, with the choice depending on cell number. To prevent cross-contamination, each cell subset was processed individually, whereas patient and healthy donor samples were processed jointly. TCRB sequences were amplified from cDNA with the immunoSEQ multiplex PCR, producing 87-bp fragments spanning the CDR3 region. Sequencing of the amplicons was performed on the Illumina HiSeq platform. From the authors' description of their analysis: PCR bias was computationally corrected using synthetic template baselines, reads within Hamming distance 2 were collapsed, and singletons that could not be merged were discarded. Reads were aligned against IMGT to assign V, D and J genes, CDR3 length and insertions or deletions at six rearrangement sites. Within each subset, clonotype counts were normalized to sorted cell number, and only after that were true diversity and Gini coefficients computed with the tcR R package. The overlap coefficient, calculated on TCRB nucleotide sequences, was used to measure repertoire sharing. As a proxy for the pre-selection repertoire, out-of-frame TCRB sequences from naive cells were analyzed. TCRdb took over this immuneACCESS table, retaining in-frame rearrangements with V and J assigned. Such tables are incomplete; in checked studies, under half of the missing clones stem from an unresolved V gene, and the remainder is unexplained. The V and J calls and clone size are taken from that table; D and trimming were inferred from the DNA. Present in this sample are roughly 500,000 clones, about 10% of which were seen just once. Of the sample, roughly 0.046% falls within the top ten clones.

For this clone: No antigen is known for it. Within one base of it there is no much larger clone, and no base qualities were kept.

A single peripheral blood draw of about 116 mL on average was collected from each donor into heparinised tubes. Naive, central memory, regulatory and stem cell-like memory CD4+ T cells were sorted on a BD FACSAria II using a panel including CD45RO, CCR7, CD25, CD127, CD95 and CD27. All sorted populations exceeded 95% purity. PBMCs were isolated right away by Lymphoprep density gradient centrifugation and were stained directly, without culture. So that batch effects would be minimized, each experiment stained and sorted samples in pairs, pairing one healthy donor with one patient. CDR1 is given as MNHEY and CDR2 as SVGAGI, both from the germline V gene. Trimming takes 2 bases off V and 10 bases off J; junction bases not matched to a gene: 2. The CDR3 sequence holds 13 residues, the cysteine and phenylalanine included. Left in the record is the CDR3 DNA by itself, 39 bases read in frame from the first base.

The chain was built from TRBV6-5 and TRBJ2-6; TRBD1 lines up with 7 middle nucleotides. The sequencing sample was made of naive CD4+ T cells from blood. What the cell subset or site label conveys for this sample: true naive CD4+ T cells. This clonotype originated in a young woman in good health. The DNA is as follows: TGTGCCAGCAGTTACACGGACAGGAACGTCCTGACTTTC. It encodes CASSYTDRNVLTF.